Below, 31 T cell receptor beta chains from the same sample are listed, as sequenced in a study of T cell changes during pregnancy in multiple sclerosis. The repertoire was sequenced with immunoSEQ multiplex PCR; TCRdb's copy has only in-frame clones and lacks some. In the table there are some 38,000 clones, 91% of which are singletons. The sample in question was CD4+ T cells from peripheral blood mononuclear cells, obtained in the second trimester of pregnancy. These receptors were taken from a female donor in good health, enrolled as a control in a pregnancy study.

The rearrangement uses TRBV19 and TRBJ2-3; D gene uncertain. Germline CDR1 and CDR2: LNHDA and SQIVND (reference sequence). The V end was cut by 4 bases, the J end by 1 base, with 9 bases between. This CDR3 is built from 14 residues. The CDR3 bases are TGTGCCAGTAGTACCCGACAAGGCACAGATACGCAGTATTTT. Residues: CASSTRQGTDTQYF.

The chain couples TRBV11-2 to TRBJ1-2, with 7 bases aligning to TRBD1. Looked up from germline, CDR1 is SGHAT and CDR2 is FQNNGV. The CDR3 is 15 amino acids. V gave up 4 bases and J gave up 5 bases; unmatched junction bases: 10. The CDR3 reads CASSSTGRGMYGYTF. CDR3 DNA sequence: TGTGCCAGCAGCTCGACAGGGCGAGGAATGTATGGCTACACCTTC.

The chain has TRBV14 and TRBJ2-2; a possible D gene is TRBD1 (6 bases). The CDR3 loop spans 15 amino acids. From germline, CDR1 is SGHDN and CDR2 FVKESK. Trimming took 4 bases from V and 7 from J, leaving 16 bases between them. In DNA, the CDR3 is TGTGCCAGCAGCCGACGCTGGACAGCAGGCGGGGAGCTGTTTTTT. Translation: CASSRRWTAGGELFF.

The chain combines TRBV6-5 with TRBJ2-5, with 8 bases lining up with TRBD2. This CDR3 comprises 15 residues. The ends lost 2 bases at V and 7 bases at J; junction bases unmatched: 9. The germline V gene encodes CDR1 MNHEY and CDR2 SVGAGI. The CDR3 sequence is CASSYERGLAGTQYF. The CDR3 DNA reads TGTGCCAGCAGTTACGAGCGGGGGCTAGCGGGGACCCAGTACTTC.

The J gene is TRBJ1-2, the V gene TRBV6-4, with D unclear. Per the germline V gene, CDR1 is MRHNA and CDR2 is SNTAGT. This CDR3 is 12 amino acids long. Trimming took off 5 bases at V and 2 bases at J, with 6 bases between the two ends. The CDR3 here is CASSNSNYGYTF. The CDR3 bases are TGTGCCAGCAGTAACAGCAACTATGGCTACACCTTC.

The chain uses TRBV6-5 and TRBJ2-4; weak D call: TRBD2 (7 bases). The V and J ends lost 6 bases and 1 base respectively, with 13 bases between them. The CDR3 totals 15 residues. The germline gives CDR1 MNHEY, CDR2 SVGAGI. CDR3 region: CASRSGGPAKNIQYF. CDR3 coding DNA: TGTGCCAGCAGATCGGGGGGCCCGGCCAAAAACATTCAGTACTTC.

V is TRBV5-4 and J is TRBJ1-2, with D unresolved. The germline gives CDR1 SGHNT, CDR2 YYREEE (reference sequence). The length of the CDR3 is 13 residues. Trimming removed 0 bases from V and 4 bases from J, with 7 bases in between. DNA for the CDR3: TGTGCCAGCAGCTTGGGACGGGGCTATGGCTACACCTTC. Residues: CASSLGRGYGYTF.

The chain is built from TRBV7-2 and TRBJ1-2; D unresolved. This CDR3 has 12 residues. Germline V gene lookup returns CDR1 SGHTA and CDR2 FQGNSA. V was cut by 5 bases and J by 4 bases, with 8 bases left in between. CDR3 DNA sequence: TGTGCCAGCAGCCCGTCCCCCTATGGCTACACCTTC. Protein: CASSPSPYGYTF.

This clone showed up just once. This sequence joins TRBV7-9 and TRBJ2-2, with TRBD1 matching over 7 bases. V was pared by 6 bases and J by 0 bases, with 4 bases of the junction left unmatched. Germline CDR1 is SEHNR and CDR2 is FQNEAQ (reference sequence). The CDR3 extends over 15 amino acids. The CDR3, as DNA: TGTGCCAGCAGTCCCGGGACAGCGAACACCGGGGAGCTGTTTTTT. It encodes CASSPGTANTGELFF.

The chain combines TRBV14 with TRBJ2-1; no firm D call. Trimming pared 3 bases from V and 7 bases from J, leaving 7 bases between. CDR3 length: 12 residues. Germline V gene sequence: CDR1 SGHDN, CDR2 FVKESK. The CDR3 nucleotides read TGTGCCAGCAGCCACGGCGGTAATGAGCAGTTCTTC. This translates into CASSHGGNEQFF. Drawing the rest from reference TRBV14 and TRBJ2-1, the complete variable domain is EAGVTQFPSHSVIEKGQTVTLRCDPISGHDNLYWYRRVMGKEIKFLLHFVKESKQDESGMPNNRFLAERTGGTYSTLKVQPAELEDSGVYFCASSHGGNEQFFGPGTRLTVL.

The gene calls are TRBV19 and TRBJ2-1; D might be TRBD2 (5 bases). The length of the CDR3 is 12 residues. Trimming took off 5 bases at V and 9 bases at J, with 11 bases between the two ends. Germline V CDR1 and CDR2: LNHDA, SQIVND (reference sequence). The CDR3 nucleotides read TGTGCCAGTAGTCTACTAGGAGGTGAGCAGTTCTTC. This codes for CASSLLGGEQFF.

The J gene is TRBJ2-5, the V gene TRBV27; 8 bases match TRBD1. The V and J ends lost 5 bases and 5 bases, in that order; junction bases with no gene match: 10. Germline assignment: CDR1 MNHEY and CDR2 SMNVEV (reference sequence). The CDR3 has 15 amino acids. Written as DNA, the CDR3 is TGTGCCAGCAGTACGGGGACAGGAGGTATCGAGACCCAGTACTTC. It translates to CASSTGTGGIETQYF.

The chain couples TRBV25-1 to TRBJ1-2, with 9 bases aligning to TRBD1. V was pared by 4 bases and J by 4 bases, with 4 bases of the junction left unmatched. Looked up from germline, CDR1 is MGHDK and CDR2 is SYGVNS. The CDR3 covers 14 residues. The DNA for the CDR3 is TGTGCCAGCAGTGGTCGGACAGGGGCCTATGGCTACACCTTC. Translation gives CASSGRTGAYGYTF.

The gene calls are TRBV6-5 and TRBJ1-2; 7 bases line up with TRBD1. The germline V gene has CDR1 MNHEY and CDR2 SVGAGI. J lost 7 bases, V lost 6 bases, and 5 bases had no gene match. The CDR3 totals 12 residues. CDR3 DNA sequence: TGTGCCAGCAGGACAGGGTCGGGTGGCTACACCTTC. Amino acids: CASRTGSGGYTF.

This clone was detected only a few times. DNA for the CDR3: TGTGCCAGCAGCGTTCAGGGCGGGAGCACCGGGGAGCTGTTTTTT. Translation gives CASSVQGGSTGELFF. The genes are TRBV9 and TRBJ2-2, with 7 nucleotides matching TRBD2. V lost 2 bases to trimming and J lost 4 bases; unmatched junction nucleotides: 5. This CDR3 has 15 residues. The germline V gene has CDR1 SGDLS and CDR2 YYNGEE.

This chain uses TRBV7-2 with TRBJ2-4, with D possibly matching TRBD2 (5 bases). Per the germline V gene, CDR1 is SGHTA and CDR2 is FQGNSA. CDR3 length: 12 residues. The V end was cut by 2 bases, the J end by 11 bases, with 10 bases between. CDR3 loop: CASSLQLRVQYF. The CDR3 DNA follows: TGTGCCAGCAGCTTACAGTTGCGGGTTCAGTACTTC.

This chain links TRBV11-1 with TRBJ2-3; 9 nucleotides agree with TRBD2. V shed 3 bases, J shed 0 bases, and the junction held 7 bases outside the gene matches. Germline CDR1 SGHAT, CDR2 FQDESV (reference sequence). The CDR3 runs to 17 residues. The CDR3 DNA is TGTGCCAGCAGCTTGGCTAGCGGGGTGCGTAGCACAGATACGCAGTATTTT. This gives the protein CASSLASGVRSTDTQYF.

This sequence joins TRBV11-1 and TRBJ2-7; D call uncertain. Germline assignment: CDR1 SGHAT and CDR2 FQDESV (reference sequence). Trimming left V 2 bases short and J 3 bases short, with 5 bases between. The CDR3 is 12 amino acids. The CDR3 sequence: CASSLPYYEQYF. CDR3 DNA sequence: TGTGCCAGCAGCTTACCGTACTACGAGCAGTACTTC.

This clone has just a few counts. V is TRBV29-1 and J is TRBJ2-2, with TRBD1 matching 10 bases. Germline CDR1 SQVTM, CDR2 ANQGSEA. This CDR3 comprises 17 residues. J was trimmed by 0 bases and V by 6 bases; bases with no gene match: 10. This CDR3 reads CSVAGTGAQPNTGELFF. The CDR3 DNA follows: TGCAGCGTAGCCGGGACAGGGGCCCAACCGAACACCGGGGAGCTGTTTTTT.

The V and J genes are TRBV7-2 and TRBJ2-7; tentatively, D is TRBD1 (6 bases). Between the trimmed V and J ends, which lost 5 bases and 4 bases, there was a span of 9 bases. The CDR3 covers 12 residues. Germline assignment: CDR1 SGHTA and CDR2 FQGNSA. CDR3 residues: CASSRTVYEQYF. The CDR3 DNA sequence: TGTGCCAGCAGCAGGACAGTTTACGAGCAGTACTTC.

The rearrangement links TRBV7-2 to TRBJ2-7, with D perhaps matching TRBD2 (5 bases). V was shortened by 0 bases and J by 0 bases, with 9 bases between the two germline ends. Germline assignment: CDR1 SGHTA and CDR2 FQGNSA. There are 15 residues in the CDR3. The CDR3 is CASSLAPGSSYEQYF. The CDR3 coding sequence is TGTGCCAGCAGCTTAGCGCCGGGGAGCTCCTACGAGCAGTACTTC.

The J gene is TRBJ2-7, the V gene TRBV7-9; TRBD2 aligns across 8 bases. The CDR3 spans 16 residues. Trimming at V came to 7 bases and at J to 0 bases, leaving 11 bases not matched to a gene. Per the germline V gene, CDR1 is SEHNR and CDR2 is FQNEAQ (reference sequence). CDR3 in DNA: TGTGCCAGCACACACCCCGCGGGGGGCTACTCCTACGAGCAGTACTTC. It specifies CASTHPAGGYSYEQYF.

V is TRBV18 and J is TRBJ2-6, with 9 bases that match TRBD1. With 4 bases clipped from V and 3 bases from J, the junction kept 4 bases outside the gene matches. Germline V gene sequence: CDR1 KGHSH, CDR2 LQKENI. The CDR3 covers 16 residues. The CDR3 nucleotides read TGTGCCAGCTCACAGACAGGGGGTTTTGGGGCCAACGTCCTGACTTTC. Protein product: CASSQTGGFGANVLTF.

The V and J genes are TRBV15 and TRBJ2-5; 9 bases fit TRBD2. CDR1 and CDR2 from the germline V gene are LNHNV and YYDKDF (reference sequence). V shed 1 base and J 2 bases; nucleotides not matched to a gene: 8. This CDR3 contains 17 residues. CDR3 sequence: CATSRARGGGVQETQYF. The CDR3 DNA is TGTGCCACCAGCAGAGCCAGAGGCGGGGGGGTTCAAGAGACCCAGTACTTC.

V is TRBV18 and J is TRBJ2-3; TRBD2 aligns across 12 bases. The germline V gene encodes CDR1 KGHSH and CDR2 LQKENI. The CDR3 spans 15 residues. J lost 3 bases, V lost 6 bases, and 4 bases had no gene match. The CDR3 nucleotides are TGTGCCAGCTCTCCCGGACTAGCGGGGACAGATACGCAGTATTTT. Its translation: CASSPGLAGTDTQYF.

This chain uses TRBV28 with TRBJ2-7; D is undetermined. The V end was cut by 2 bases, the J end by 3 bases, with 8 bases between. The CDR3 has 13 amino acids. Per germline, CDR1 MDHEN and CDR2 SYDVKM. The DNA for the CDR3 is TGTGCCAGCAGTTTACCCCCCCTCTACGAGCAGTACTTC. Protein product: CASSLPPLYEQYF.

The chain uses TRBV7-9 and TRBJ2-3; 10 bases are shared with TRBD1. V trimming: 6 bases; J trimming: 5 bases; junction bases outside the gene matches: 5. Germline V lookup: CDR1 SEHNR, CDR2 FQNEAQ (reference sequence). The CDR3 covers 14 residues. The CDR3 sequence: CASREWTGGDTQYF. DNA for the CDR3: TGTGCCAGCAGGGAATGGACAGGGGGAGATACGCAGTATTTT.

The J gene is TRBJ2-2, the V gene TRBV7-6; 7 bases are a match to TRBD1. The V gene end was trimmed by 5 bases and the J gene end by 6 bases; junction bases not matched to a gene: 12. Looked up from germline, CDR1 is SGHVS and CDR2 is FNYEAQ. The CDR3 covers 16 residues. The CDR3 protein is CASSRRGKRTSGELFF. DNA for the CDR3: TGTGCCAGCAGCCGCAGGGGGAAAAGGACTTCCGGGGAGCTGTTTTTT.

V and J are TRBV6-5 and TRBJ1-4; D gene unclear. The germline V and J ends were trimmed by 2 bases and 5 bases, with 9 bases remaining between them. The CDR3 is made up of 14 amino acids. From germline, CDR1 is MNHEY and CDR2 SVGAGI. CDR3 coding DNA: TGTGCCAGCAGTTACAGTCTCAGAAATGAAAAACTGTTTTTT. It encodes CASSYSLRNEKLFF.

The V gene is TRBV2, the J gene TRBJ2-1; TRBD2 agrees at 11 bases. This CDR3 comprises 14 residues. The V and J ends lost 11 bases and 8 bases, in that order; junction bases with no gene match: 11. Germline V gene data show CDR1 as SNHLY and CDR2 as FYNNEI. CDR3 protein: CASETSGAGYEQFF. The CDR3 DNA reads TGTGCCTCCGAGACTAGCGGGGCTGGTTATGAGCAGTTCTTC.

V is TRBV18 and J is TRBJ2-3, with TRBD1 identical over 7 bases. The CDR3 is 16 residues long. CDR1 is KGHSH and CDR2 is LQKENI in the germline V gene. Germline trimming cut 2 bases from V and 2 bases from J; bases unmatched to any gene: 7. In DNA form, the CDR3 reads TGTGCCAGCTCACCAAGGACAGGATCAACCACAGATACGCAGTATTTT. This translates into CASSPRTGSTTDTQYF.